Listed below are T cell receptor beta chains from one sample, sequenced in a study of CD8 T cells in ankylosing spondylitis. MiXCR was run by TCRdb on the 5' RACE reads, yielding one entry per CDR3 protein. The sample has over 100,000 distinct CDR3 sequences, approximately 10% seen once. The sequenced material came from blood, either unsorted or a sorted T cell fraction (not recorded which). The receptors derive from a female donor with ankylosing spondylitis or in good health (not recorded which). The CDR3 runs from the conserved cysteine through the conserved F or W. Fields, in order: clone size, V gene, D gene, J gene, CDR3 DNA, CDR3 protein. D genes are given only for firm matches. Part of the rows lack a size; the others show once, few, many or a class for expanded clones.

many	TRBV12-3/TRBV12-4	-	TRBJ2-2	TGTGCCAGCACCCAGGGGGGCACTTACACCGGGGAGCTGTTTTTT	CASTQGGTYTGELFF
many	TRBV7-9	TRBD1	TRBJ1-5	TGTGCCAGCAGCTTTCACAGGGGATCCCATCAGCCCCAGCATTTT	CASSFHRGSHQPQHF
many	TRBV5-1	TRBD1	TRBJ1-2	TGCGCCAGCAGCCGCGACCCTGACAGGGGAAATGGCTACACCTTC	CASSRDPDRGNGYTF
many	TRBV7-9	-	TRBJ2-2	TGTGCCAGCAGCTTAGGAGAGGTTATCACCGGGGAGCTGTTTTTT	CASSLGEVITGELFF
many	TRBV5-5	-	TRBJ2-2	TGTGCCAGCAGCGTAACAGCTACCTCCGGGGAGCTGTTTTTT	CASSVTATSGELFF
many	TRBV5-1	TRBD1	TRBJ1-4	TGCGCCAGCAGCTTGACAGGGGTCAATAATGAAAAACTGTTTTTT	CASSLTGVNNEKLFF
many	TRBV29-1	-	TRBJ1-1	TGCAGCGCTGACAGATTGAACACTGAAGCTTTCTTT	CSADRLNTEAFF
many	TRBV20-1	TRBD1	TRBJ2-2	TGCAGTGCTAGAGCTCCTTGGGACAGAAACACCGGGGAGCTGTTTTTT	CSARAPWDRNTGELFF
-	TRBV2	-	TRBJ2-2	TGTGCCAGCAGTGGGAGGACAAGGGTCACCGGGGAGCTGTTTTTT	CASSGRTRVTGELFF
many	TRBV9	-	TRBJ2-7	TGTGCCAGCAGCGCCGACGGCACCTACGAGCAGTACTTC	CASSADGTYEQYF
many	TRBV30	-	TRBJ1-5	TGTGCCTGGAGTATCAGGAGCAATCAGCCCCAGCATTTT	CAWSIRSNQPQHF
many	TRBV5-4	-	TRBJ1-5	TGTGCCAGCAGCTTGGGAGGGACAAATCAGCCCCAGCATTTT	CASSLGGTNQPQHF
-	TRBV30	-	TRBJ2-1	TGTGCCGGATTGGGGGATTGGGGGCAGTTCTTC	CAGLGDWGQFF
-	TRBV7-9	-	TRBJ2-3	TGTGCCAGCAGGTCCGATAACCGGACAGATACGCAGTATTTT	CASRSDNRTDTQYF
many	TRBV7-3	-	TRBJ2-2	TGTGCCAGCAGCACCCCGAACACCGGGGAGCTGTTTTTT	CASSTPNTGELFF
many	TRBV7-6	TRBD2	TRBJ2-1	TGTGCCAGCTCTAGCGGGAGTTTTGGAGAAATCGGCAATGAGCAGTTCTTC	CASSSGSFGEIGNEQFF
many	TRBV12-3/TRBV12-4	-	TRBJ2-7	TGTGCCAGCGGTGGTTTAGGGTACGAGCAGTACTTC	CASGGLGYEQYF
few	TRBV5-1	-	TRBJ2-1	TGCGCCAGCAGCCCTGCGGACGGGAATGAGCAGTTCTTC	CASSPADGNEQFF
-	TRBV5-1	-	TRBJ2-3	TGCGCCAGCAGCCACGAGATTAGCACAGATACGCAGTATTTT	CASSHEISTDTQYF
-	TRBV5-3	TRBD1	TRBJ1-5	TGTGCCAGAAGCCCAGGGGGGGATCAGCCCCAGCATTTT	CARSPGGDQPQHF
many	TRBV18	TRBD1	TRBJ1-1	TGTGCCAGTAAGGGGGACAGGAACACTGAAGCTTTCTTT	CASKGDRNTEAFF
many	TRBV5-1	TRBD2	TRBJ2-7	TGCGCCAGCAGGAAAACGGGACTAGCGGAGCAGTACTTC	CASRKTGLAEQYF
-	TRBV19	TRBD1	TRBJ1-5	TGTGCCAGTAGTATGGGGACAGGGCCTACATGGCCCCAGCATTTT	CASSMGTGPTWPQHF
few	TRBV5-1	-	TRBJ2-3	TGCGCCAGCAGCTTGGTTCCGGGGGGCACAGATACGCAGTATTTT	CASSLVPGGTDTQYF
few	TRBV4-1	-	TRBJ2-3	TGCGCCAGCAGCCAAACCCTCCAACTCCTCACAGATACGCAGTATTTT	CASSQTLQLLTDTQYF
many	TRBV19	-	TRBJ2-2	TGTGCCAGTAGAGTAAGCACCGGGGAGCTGTTTTTT	CASRVSTGELFF
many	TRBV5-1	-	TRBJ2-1	TGCGCCAGCAGCTTGGGTGCTAGCACCGATGAGCAGTTCTTC	CASSLGASTDEQFF
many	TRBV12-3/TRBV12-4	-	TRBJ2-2	TGTGCCAGCAGGGGAGGACCGACGGGTTGGGAGCTGTTTTTT	CASRGGPTGWELFF
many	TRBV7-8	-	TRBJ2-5	TGTGCCAGCAGCATGGACAGTCAAGAGACCCAGTACTTC	CASSMDSQETQYF
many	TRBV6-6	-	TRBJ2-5	TGTGCCAGCAGTAAACGAGAGACCCAGTACTTC	CASSKRETQYF
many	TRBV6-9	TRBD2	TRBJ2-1	TGTGCCAGCAGTCCCGTAGCGGGGGGGATCTCCTACAATGAGCAGTTCTTC	CASSPVAGGISYNEQFF
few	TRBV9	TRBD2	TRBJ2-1	TGTGCCAGCAGCGTAGGGGGACTAGCGGGCAATGAGCAGTTCTTC	CASSVGGLAGNEQFF
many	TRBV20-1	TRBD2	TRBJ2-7	TGCAGTGCTAAGGGCCTAGCGGAGCCCTACGAGCAGTACTTC	CSAKGLAEPYEQYF
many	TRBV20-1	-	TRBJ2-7	TGCAGTGCTAGAGATGGACTTGATTCCTACGAGCAGTACTTC	CSARDGLDSYEQYF
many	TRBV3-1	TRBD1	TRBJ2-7	TGTGCCAGCAGCCGTCTCCCGGGACAGTACTACGAGCAGTACTTC	CASSRLPGQYYEQYF
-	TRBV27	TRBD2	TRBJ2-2	TGTGCCAGCAGTTTACGTCTAGCGGGGGGGCCGGGCACCGGGGAGCTGTTTTTT	CASSLRLAGGPGTGELFF
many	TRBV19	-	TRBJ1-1	TGTGCCAGTAGTCCCCTTAGGGGCCGCTTAGGTGAAGCTTTCTTT	CASSPLRGRLGEAFF
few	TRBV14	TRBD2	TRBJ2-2	TGTGCCAGCAGCCAAGTTTCTAGCGGGAGTTGGACCGGGGAGCTGTTTTTT	CASSQVSSGSWTGELFF
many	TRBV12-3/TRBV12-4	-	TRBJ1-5	TGTGCCAGCGGGTTATTGGGCAATCAGCCCCAGCATTTT	CASGLLGNQPQHF
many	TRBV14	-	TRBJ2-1	TGTGCCAGCAGCCCTACTCTAAATAGCAATGAGCAGTTCTTC	CASSPTLNSNEQFF
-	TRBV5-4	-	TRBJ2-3	TGTGCCAGCAGCTCTCCCCGGTTCACAGATACGCAGTATTTT	CASSSPRFTDTQYF
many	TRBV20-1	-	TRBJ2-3	TGCAGTGCCACTAGAGATACGCAGTATTTT	CSATRDTQYF